This entry is about one T cell receptor beta chain. Its specificity is not known. Stated time point: patch test 2, 6 weeks after DPC sensitization. Stated treatment: therapeutic diphenylcyclopropenone sensitization with weekly scalp DPC. This specimen comes from a study of human T cells and chemical hapten exposure. Overall study context: Chiefly female patients presented with alopecia areata, totalis or universalis. Regarding the study as a whole: Expanded TCRs showed more large CDR3 clusters than pre-sensitization or healthy control sets.

Trimming at V came to 0 bases and at J to 0 bases, leaving 10 bases not matched to a gene. CDR1 is SGDLS and CDR2 is YYNGEE in the germline V gene. The CDR3 is made up of 18 amino acids. Library construction involved attaching unique molecular identifiers to individual cDNA molecules, which allowed quantitative, reproducible TCR counting. Using its own MiXCR run on the RACE reads, TCRdb lists one record per CDR3 protein. The sample holds under 450,000 distinct CDR3 sequences, just under 6.5% seen once. The rearrangement uses TRBV9 and TRBJ2-7; 9 bases are a match to TRBD2. This clonotype originated in a woman aged 18-29 years with alopecia areata. Some clones in this sample may be carry-over from other donors' samples. Sequences were derived from whole blood, sampled in connection with sensitization to the hapten diphenylcyclopropenone (DPC). CDR3 amino acids: CASSVGIAGALSSYEQYF. DNA for the CDR3: TGTGCCAGCAGCGTAGGGATAGCGGGGGCCTTATCCTCCTACGAGCAGTACTTC.